These 5 T cell receptor beta chains share one sample of origin, sequenced in a study of vaccination effects on CD4 cells after COVID-19 (dated by TCRdb to 2021 to 2024). Receptors were amplified or captured by the immunoSEQ multiplex PCR assay. Held by TCRdb, this immuneACCESS table contains in-frame sequences only and omits some clones. Under half of the omission traces to an unresolved V gene where checked; the cause of the rest is unknown. This sample lists 70,000 to 85,000 clones; approximately 82% were detected once. The ten largest make up around 1.3% of the sample. In the ViraFEST assay, PBMC were stimulated with viral peptide pools, and TCR sequencing was then used to find antigen-specific CD4+ T cell clonotypes based on their expansion. After less than 13 days of culture, CD4+ T cells were isolated with the EasySep CD4+ T cell isolation kit. Each participant got two doses of an mRNA SARS-CoV-2 vaccine, either BNT162b2 or mRNA-1273.

Antigen specificity for these receptors is unknown. The material was CD4+ T cells from PBMCs cultured with HCoV-229E spike peptides, obtained after COVID-19 vaccination. This specimen's cell subset or site label, interpreted: HCoV-229E spike overlapping peptide pool stimulation. The receptors here all came from a human donor who received a COVID-19 vaccine.

The V call is TRBV4-2, the J call TRBJ1-2, with D hard to call. Trimming took 4 bases from V and 4 from J, leaving 19 bases between them. Germline assignment: CDR1 LGHNA and CDR2 YNFKEQ. This CDR3 spans 16 amino acids. CDR3 in DNA: TGTGCCAGCAGCCCGACTCTGCCCCCTTCGCTCTATGGCTACACCTTC. Its protein is CASSPTLPPSLYGYTF.

This clone was counted between two and nine times. This chain joins TRBV5-8 and TRBJ2-5; D uncertain. The CDR3 runs to 13 residues. Trimming removed 2 bases from V and 1 base from J, with 6 bases in between. Germline loops: CDR1 SGHTS, CDR2 YDEGEE. The CDR3 region is CASSFPGQETQYF. The CDR3 nucleotides are TGTGCCAGCAGCTTTCCAGGCCAAGAGACCCAGTACTTC.

The genes are TRBV5-1 and TRBJ1-4; TRBD1 is a possible D gene (5 bases). CDR1 and CDR2 from the germline V gene are SGHRS and YFSETQ. There are 14 residues in the CDR3. V lost 3 bases and J lost 0, with 6 bases in between. The CDR3 sequence is CASSSGATNEKLFF. CDR3 DNA: TGCGCCAGCAGCTCGGGGGCAACTAATGAAAAACTGTTTTTT.

The chain recombines TRBV5-1 with TRBJ2-1; either TRBD1 or TRBD2 may fit D (5 bases each). The CDR3 has 14 amino acids. From germline, CDR1 is SGHRS and CDR2 YFSETQ. V lost 1 base and J lost 4, with 9 bases in between. This CDR3 reads CASSLRDPYNEQFF. Here the CDR3 DNA reads TGCGCCAGCAGCTTGCGGGACCCATACAATGAGCAGTTCTTC.

The V gene is TRBV5-1, the J gene TRBJ2-1, with unresolved D. Trimming removed 6 bases from V and 7 bases from J, with 14 bases in between. Germline values: CDR1 SGHRS, CDR2 YFSETQ. The CDR3 is 13 residues long. CDR3 sequence reads: CASTWGPGNEQFF. CDR3 in DNA: TGCGCCAGCACCTGGGGTCCCGGGAATGAGCAGTTCTTC.